These 24 T cell receptor beta chains were sequenced from one sample in a study of regulatory T cells in long-lasting Graves disease. Libraries of TCR beta came from iRepertoire HTBI primers plus Arm-PCR of CDR3 regions. TCRdb itself ran the multiplex PCR reads through MiXCR, one entry per CDR3 protein. The sample consists of 310,000 or so distinct CDR3 sequences, more than 20% of them appearing once. Time point defined: persistent/refractory GD, antithyroid drugs over 5 years with positive TRAb. Generation of the TCR library employed RNA extracted from PBMCs. The sequencing used peripheral blood mononuclear cells (PBMCs), collected when the disease was refractory, from a patient treated with antithyroid drugs. The receptors originated from a female donor with Graves disease.

This sequence joins TRBV11-3 and TRBJ1-1, with TRBD1 matching over 9 bases. V lost 3 bases, J lost 0 bases, and 11 bases stayed unmatched. The CDR3 covers 18 residues. The germline gives CDR1 SGHNT, CDR2 YENEEA. The chain's CDR3 is CASSFGQGTGQMNTEAFF. The CDR3 DNA sequence: TGTGCCAGCAGCTTCGGACAGGGGACGGGACAGATGAACACTGAAGCTTTCTTT.

Written as DNA, the CDR3 is TGTGCCAGCTCACCCGGGCCTAAAGAGACCCAGTACTTC. As protein: CASSPGPKETQYF. The genes are TRBV18 and TRBJ2-5; D is uncertain. Deletions cut 3 bases from V and 3 bases from J, with 8 bases between. This CDR3 is built from 13 residues. Germline V gene sequence: CDR1 KGHSH, CDR2 LQKENI.

V and J are TRBV20-1 and TRBJ2-7; a weak D match, TRBD2 (6 bases). V was trimmed by 6 bases and J by 1 base, leaving 13 bases between them. The germline CDR1 and CDR2 sequences are DFQATT and SNEGSKA (reference sequence). CDR3 size: 13 residues. The chain's CDR3 is CSAIGTLSYEQYF. The CDR3 DNA reads as TGCAGTGCCATCGGGACTCTTTCCTACGAGCAGTACTTC.

V gene TRBV7-9 combines with J gene TRBJ1-2; 8 nucleotides match TRBD1. This CDR3 is 15 amino acids long. V lost 1 base and J lost 4; bases outside the gene matches: 5. CDR1 is SEHNR and CDR2 is FQNEAQ in the germline V gene (reference sequence). CDR3 loop: CASSLESGGGYGYTF. CDR3 in DNA: TGTGCCAGCAGCTTAGAATCAGGGGGCGGCTATGGCTACACCTTC.

This clonotype has a single count. The genes are TRBV25-1 and TRBJ1-5; D remains unclear. Germline CDR1 MGHDK, CDR2 SYGVNS. This CDR3 spans 12 amino acids. Trimming removed 8 bases from V and 7 bases from J, with 12 bases in between. The CDR3 protein is CASPVGLQPQHF. The CDR3 nucleotides read TGTGCCAGCCCTGTAGGGTTACAGCCCCAGCATTTT.

This chain joins TRBV25-1 and TRBJ2-5; D may correspond to TRBD1 or TRBD2 (5 bases each). V gave up 4 bases and J gave up 0 bases, with 15 bases separating them. The CDR3 is 16 residues long. Germline-derived CDR1 and CDR2 are MGHDK and SYGVNS. This CDR3 reads CASSGFGTEYQETQYF. As DNA, the CDR3 is TGTGCCAGCAGTGGCTTCGGGACCGAGTACCAAGAGACCCAGTACTTC.

In this sample, this clonotype turned up many times. The rearrangement joins TRBV6-2 or TRBV6-3 to TRBJ1-6, with D maybe TRBD1 (5 bases). V gave up 7 bases and J gave up 0 bases, with 22 bases separating them. There are 19 residues in the CDR3. Germline V gene sequence: CDR1 MNHEY, CDR2 SVGEGT. CDR3 residues: CASTKPPRDLSSYNSPLHF. CDR3 sequence (DNA): TGTGCCAGCACCAAACCCCCCCGGGACCTAAGCTCCTATAATTCACCCCTCCACTTT.

This clonotype was seen ten or more times. CDR3 nucleotide sequence: TGCAGTGCACGGACAGGGGGCGGGTACGAGCAGTACTTC. This codes for CSARTGGGYEQYF. The chain is built from TRBV20-1 and TRBJ2-7; 11 bases match TRBD1. Germline CDR1 reads DFQATT; CDR2 reads SNEGSKA (reference sequence). V shed 6 bases and J 4 bases; nucleotides not matched to a gene: 5. This CDR3 region has 13 residues.

This clonotype has at least ten counts. This chain uses TRBV15 with TRBJ1-2; unclear D gene. Germline CDR1 reads LNHNV; CDR2 reads YYDKDF (reference sequence). V lost 1 base and J lost 4, with 19 bases in between. This CDR3 region has 17 residues. CDR3 coding DNA: TGTGCCACCAGCAGAGCATCGACCGCCGGAGTGATCTATGGCTACACCTTC. Protein product: CATSRASTAGVIYGYTF.

Turning to this clonotype: A much larger clone lies one base from this, so it may be a read error. This chain joins TRBV20-1 and TRBJ2-7; D possibly corresponds to TRBD2 (7 bases). The length of the CDR3 is 11 residues. Trimming took off 7 bases at V and 9 bases at J, with 16 bases between the two ends. CDR1 is DFQATT, CDR2 SNEGSKA, per germline (reference sequence). CDR3 sequence: CSVGRGGGQYF. CDR3 nucleotides: TGCAGTGTGGGGCGGGGAGGGGGGCAGTACTTC.

This clonotype was counted many times. V usage is TRBV5-5 and J usage is TRBJ2-7, with 8 positions matching TRBD1. CDR3 size: 15 residues. Looked up from germline, CDR1 is SGHKS and CDR2 is YYEKEE (reference sequence). V gave up 3 bases and J gave up 2 bases; unmatched junction bases: 7. CDR3 in DNA: TGTGCCAGCAGCTGGGCGGGGACAGGTGCCTACGAGCAGTACTTC. This sequence encodes CASSWAGTGAYEQYF.

This clonotype was found many times. V is TRBV9 and J is TRBJ1-5; D remains ambiguous. Trimming pared 1 base from V and 5 bases from J, leaving 7 bases between. The CDR3 has 13 residues. In germline, CDR1 is SGDLS, CDR2 YYNGEE. The CDR3 region is CASSVSWDQPQHF. The CDR3 DNA reads TGTGCCAGCAGCGTAAGCTGGGATCAGCCCCAGCATTTT.

This clonotype was counted between two and nine times. A much larger clone lies a single base off, so this may be a read error. The final CDR3 position lacks the conserved phenylalanine or tryptophan, pointing to a likely read error. The genes are TRBV3-1 and TRBJ1-4, with no clear D. The length of the CDR3 is 13 residues. V lost 4 bases and J 8 bases, leaving 11 bases between the germline ends. The germline V gene has CDR1 LGHDT and CDR2 YNNKEL (reference sequence). The CDR3 DNA reads TGTGCCAGCAGCCCGACCGAGCGCGAAAAACTGTTTCTT. Translated, it gives CASSPTEREKLFL.

This clonotype was picked up many times. V usage is TRBV2 and J usage is TRBJ2-2; D is perhaps TRBD2 (6 bases). The CDR3 extends over 13 amino acids. V shed 6 bases and J shed 5 bases, with 10 bases lying between them. Germline V gene data show CDR1 as SNHLY and CDR2 as FYNNEI. The DNA for the CDR3 is TGTGCCAGCAGCGGGAGTAGGACCGGGGAGCTGTTTTTT. Residues: CASSGSRTGELFF.

V is TRBV29-1 and J is TRBJ2-4; possibly TRBD1 for D (6 bases). The CDR3 extends over 14 amino acids. With 6 bases removed from V and 4 bases from J, the gap between germline ends came to 16 bases. Germline V gene sequence: CDR1 SQVTM, CDR2 ANQGSEA. DNA of the CDR3: TGCAGCGTGAGGGCGCCGGACAGTAAAAACATTCAGTACTTC. This codes for CSVRAPDSKNIQYF.

In its sample, this clonotype was seen a few times. This chain links TRBV7-9 with TRBJ2-7; D possibly matches TRBD1 or TRBD2 (5 bases each). Trimming shortened V by 3 bases and J by 9 bases, and 12 bases separated the two germline ends. Germline CDR1 and CDR2: SEHNR and FQNEAQ (reference sequence). The CDR3 covers 12 residues. This CDR3 is CASSFGRDGQYF. DNA for the CDR3: TGTGCCAGCAGCTTCGGTAGGGACGGGCAGTACTTC.

This clonotype came up a few times. The chain recombines TRBV19 with TRBJ1-4; a possible D gene is TRBD1 (5 bases). Germline assignment: CDR1 LNHDA and CDR2 SQIVND (reference sequence). The CDR3 spans 16 residues. Trimming stripped 7 bases from V and 3 bases from J, with 18 bases between. CDR3 sequence reads: CASKEGRRVSNEKLFF. The CDR3 DNA reads as TGTGCCAGTAAGGAGGGACGGAGAGTCTCTAATGAAAAACTGTTTTTT.

This clonotype has a count of ten or more. The chain is built from TRBV2 and TRBJ1-1, with TRBD1 matching 7 bases. Germline-derived CDR1 and CDR2 are SNHLY and FYNNEI. This CDR3 spans 14 amino acids. The V gene end was trimmed by 4 bases and the J gene end by 3 bases; junction bases not matched to a gene: 5. The CDR3 DNA reads as TGTGCCAGCAGTGTCGAGGGGGCCGACACTGAAGCTTTCTTT. Its translation: CASSVEGADTEAFF.

The chain recombines TRBV9 with TRBJ2-5; D call uncertain. The CDR3 runs 14 residues. Germline values: CDR1 SGDLS, CDR2 YYNGEE. V lost 2 bases to trimming and J lost 2 bases, with 10 bases between them. Written as DNA, the CDR3 is TGTGCCAGCAGCGTTGACGTGGGTCAAGAGACCCAGTACTTC. Protein product: CASSVDVGQETQYF.

This chain joins TRBV6-5 and TRBJ2-2; D gene uncertain. CDR1 and CDR2 (germline): MNHEY, SVGAGI. CDR3 length: 16 amino acids. The V gene lost 0 bases and the J gene lost 6 bases, with 14 bases spanning the gap. This CDR3 is CASSYSTWFAPGELFF. Here the CDR3 DNA reads TGTGCCAGCAGTTACTCGACATGGTTCGCCCCCGGGGAGCTGTTTTTT.

This clonotype was counted at least ten times. This rearrangement joins TRBV6-1 to TRBJ2-7; 11 nucleotides align to TRBD2. There are 13 residues in the CDR3. Germline loops: CDR1 MNHNS, CDR2 SASEGT. V shed 8 bases and J 3 bases; nucleotides not matched to a gene: 3. CDR3 region: CASPGTSGYEQYF. CDR3 DNA: TGTGCCAGCCCGGGGACTAGCGGCTACGAGCAGTACTTC.

The J gene is TRBJ2-5, the V gene TRBV9; tentative D call: TRBD2 (6 bases). The CDR3 sequence is 17 residues long. The V gene's germline CDR1 is SGDLS and CDR2 YYNGEE. V lost 4 bases to trimming and J lost 4 bases, with 23 bases between them. As DNA, the CDR3 is TGTGCCAGCAGCTCGGGAGCGAGCCCGGAGCTGGCAGAGACCCAGTACTTC. It encodes CASSSGASPELAETQYF.

In its sample, this clonotype was seen many times. The rearrangement uses TRBV11-2 and TRBJ2-2; 9 positions match TRBD1. Germline CDR1 is SGHAT and CDR2 is FQNNGV. This CDR3 comprises 15 residues. Losses at the gene ends were 5 bases for V and 4 bases for J; bases not matched to a gene: 5. The CDR3 DNA reads TGTGCCAGCAGCCCGTGGGACAGGGTCACCGGGGAGCTGTTTTTT. Protein product: CASSPWDRVTGELFF.

This chain connects TRBV20-1 to TRBJ2-7; TRBD1 is a possible D gene (8 bases). Germline V gives CDR1 DFQATT, CDR2 SNEGSKA (reference sequence). This CDR3 has 13 amino acids. Deletions cut 6 bases from V and 8 bases from J, with 20 bases between. The CDR3 bases are TGCAGTGCAGACTTACAGGGGGGGGCTAAGCAGTACTTC. This gives the protein CSADLQGGAKQYF.